This T cell receptor (beta chain) was captured by sequencing in a study of PD-1 blockade in mismatch repair-deficient tumors. In its sample, this clone was seen a few times. Every patient had mismatch repair deficiency by PCR or immunohistochemistry. Produced via immunoSEQ multiplex PCR; TCRdb's table is partial and in-frame only. Of approximately 130,000 clones listed, roughly nine tenths are singletons. Germline V gene data show CDR1 as MGHDK and CDR2 as SYGVNS. Trimming left V 2 bases short and J 2 bases short, with 10 bases between. The length of the CDR3 is 14 residues. The receptor's source is an adult with mismatch repair-deficient cancer. The rearrangement links TRBV25-1 to TRBJ2-7; D gene uncertain. Source: peripheral blood, taken 44 weeks after starting pembrolizumab. The CDR3: CASSELDGTYEQYF. CDR3 in DNA: TGTGCCAGCAGTGAACTGGACGGTACCTACGAGCAGTACTTC.